These 16 T cell receptor beta chains were sequenced from one sample in a study of blood T cell repertoires in COVID-19. Clones were sequenced by immunoSEQ multiplex PCR, and TCRdb holds only the in-frame ones, with some missing. The profile covers about 350,000 clones, with 86% appearing a single time and just over 7% taken by the ten largest. The sequenced sample consisted of peripheral blood. The receptors derive from a woman aged 60-75 years with COVID-19, enrolled during active disease.

The V gene is TRBV3-1 (or the pseudogene TRBV3-2), the J gene TRBJ1-3, with D possibly TRBD1 on 6 matching bases. Germline-derived CDR1 and CDR2 are LGHDT and YNNKEL (reference sequence). The length of the CDR3 is 17 residues. V lost 1 base to trimming and J lost 2 bases, with 15 bases between them. The CDR3 nucleotides are TGTGCCAGCAGCCAAGTAGGATACGGACAGCCTGGAAACACCATATATTTT. Protein: CASSQVGYGQPGNTIYF.

The chain has TRBV12-3 or TRBV12-4 and TRBJ1-4; unclear D gene. The ends were cut back, 6 bases at V and 6 bases at J, with 11 bases in the middle. CDR3 size: 13 residues. CDR3 in DNA: TGTGCCAGCAGACCCGGAACAGATGAAAAACTGTTTTTT. Protein product: CASRPGTDEKLFF.

CDR3 DNA sequence: TGTGCCATCAGTGATATAGCGGGGTCCTCCTACGAGCAGTACTTC. Its protein product is CAISDIAGSSYEQYF. The J gene is TRBJ2-7, the V gene TRBV10-3, with 8 bases identical to TRBD2. There are 15 residues in the CDR3. Losses at the gene ends were 3 bases for V and 0 bases for J; bases not matched to a gene: 4. Per the germline V gene, CDR1 is ENHRY and CDR2 is SYGVKD.

The CDR3 nucleotides read TGCGCCAGCAGCCAAGATACAGGGTGGGGGACTGAAGCTTTCTTT. It codes for CASSQDTGWGTEAFF. This chain joins TRBV4-1 and TRBJ1-1, with a tentative D call TRBD1 (6 bases). CDR1 MGHRA and CDR2 YSYEKL come from the germline V gene. V lost 0 bases, J lost 5 bases, and 13 bases lay in between. The CDR3 length is 15 residues.

The rearrangement uses TRBV5-4 and TRBJ2-3; tentative D call: TRBD2 (7 bases). Trimming left V 0 bases short and J 2 bases short, with 16 bases between. Germline V gene sequence: CDR1 SGHNT, CDR2 YYREEE (reference sequence). The length of the CDR3 is 17 residues. The CDR3 loop reads CASSLAQGGGNTDTQYF. For the CDR3, the DNA is TGTGCCAGCAGCTTGGCCCAGGGAGGGGGTAACACAGATACGCAGTATTTT.

This chain uses TRBV3-1 (or the pseudogene TRBV3-2) with TRBJ2-1, with 8 bases that match TRBD2. Germline V gene sequence: CDR1 LGHDT, CDR2 YNNKEL (reference sequence). V was pared by 8 bases and J by 1 base, with 10 bases of the junction left unmatched. CDR3 length equals 16 residues. CDR3 bases: TGTGCCAGCGGGGACACTAGCGGCCTATCCTACAATGAGCAGTTCTTC. It is translated as CASGDTSGLSYNEQFF.

CDR3 region: CASSQRTMLAGELFF. CDR3 DNA: TGTGCCAGCAGCCAACGGACTATGTTGGCCGGGGAGCTGTTTTTT. This sequence joins TRBV4-2 and TRBJ2-2; D is perhaps TRBD2 (6 bases). V lost 2 bases and J 6 bases, leaving 13 bases between the germline ends. CDR3 size: 15 residues. The V gene's germline CDR1 is LGHNA and CDR2 YNFKEQ.

The V call is TRBV5-1, the J call TRBJ1-3; perhaps TRBD1 as D (6 bases). V lost 4 bases and J lost 4, with 9 bases in between. Germline CDR1 is SGHRS and CDR2 is YFSETQ. The CDR3 is 13 residues long. The DNA for the CDR3 is TGCGCCAGCAGCCGGGACATGGGAAACACCATATATTTT. Protein product: CASSRDMGNTIYF.

The chain couples TRBV11-3 to TRBJ1-2; D perhaps matches TRBD1 (5 bases). Germline CDR1 is SGHNT and CDR2 is YENEEA. The CDR3 runs 11 residues. The germline V and J ends were trimmed by 10 bases and 7 bases, with 13 bases remaining between them. CDR3 region: CATSGAGGYTF. CDR3 nucleotides: TGTGCCACCTCTGGGGCAGGTGGCTACACCTTC.

The gene calls are TRBV5-1 and TRBJ1-1; 7 bases match TRBD1. The germline gives CDR1 SGHRS, CDR2 YFSETQ. Trimming at V came to 3 bases and at J to 8 bases, leaving 4 bases not matched to a gene. CDR3 size: 12 residues. The CDR3 DNA reads TGCGCCAGCAGCTCGACAGGGATCGAAGCTTTCTTT. It codes for CASSSTGIEAFF.

This clone was observed a single time. The chain links TRBV6-5 to TRBJ2-3; unclear D gene. V was shortened by 2 bases and J by 2 bases, with 8 bases between the two germline ends. CDR3 length equals 14 residues. Germline CDR1 and CDR2: MNHEY and SVGAGI. CDR3 bases: TGTGCCAGCAGTTACAGCCAGGTCACAGATACGCAGTATTTT. It encodes CASSYSQVTDTQYF.

This chain uses TRBV19 with TRBJ1-1; 7 bases line up with TRBD1. The CDR3 loop spans 11 amino acids. CDR1 and CDR2 (germline): LNHDA, SQIVND (reference sequence). V shed 6 bases and J 8 bases; nucleotides not matched to a gene: 3. CDR3 loop: CASRRQGEAFF. The CDR3 DNA reads TGTGCCAGTAGAAGACAGGGAGAAGCTTTCTTT.

This clone was seen more than once but under ten times. CDR3 loop: CASSTQDYRVANEQFF. DNA of the CDR3: TGTGCCAGCAGCACGCAGGACTACCGGGTCGCCAATGAGCAGTTCTTC. The rearrangement uses TRBV11-2 and TRBJ2-1, with a possible D match to TRBD2 (6 bases). The CDR3 totals 16 residues. CDR1 is SGHAT and CDR2 is FQNNGV in the germline V gene. V gave up 5 bases and J gave up 6 bases, with 20 bases separating them.

The chain carries TRBV6-5 and TRBJ2-1; 7 bases match TRBD2. With V trimmed by 9 bases and J by 12 bases, 17 bases remained unmatched. CDR1 and CDR2 from the germline V gene are MNHEY and SVGAGI. The CDR3 loop spans 14 amino acids. Written as DNA, the CDR3 is TGTGCCAGAAACAGGACTAGTAGTAGTAGAAGGCAGTTCTTC. It is translated as CARNRTSSSRRQFF.

The V gene is TRBV25-1, the J gene TRBJ2-6; D is possibly TRBD2 (5 bases). V was clipped by 0 bases and J by 4 bases, with 16 bases between them. The CDR3 is made up of 18 amino acids. CDR1 is MGHDK and CDR2 is SYGVNS in the germline V gene. CDR3 sequence reads: CASSEYRGAIGGANVLTF. The CDR3 coding sequence is TGTGCCAGCAGTGAATATCGGGGAGCAATCGGGGGGGCCAACGTCCTGACTTTC.

This rearrangement joins TRBV30 to TRBJ1-2; TRBD1 aligns across 7 bases. The CDR3 extends over 12 amino acids. Trimming took 0 bases from V and 8 from J; bases not matched to a gene: 3. The germline CDR1 and CDR2 sequences are GTSNPN and SVGIG (reference sequence). CDR3 amino acids: CAWSVQGQGYTF. The CDR3 bases are TGTGCCTGGAGTGTACAGGGGCAAGGCTACACCTTC.